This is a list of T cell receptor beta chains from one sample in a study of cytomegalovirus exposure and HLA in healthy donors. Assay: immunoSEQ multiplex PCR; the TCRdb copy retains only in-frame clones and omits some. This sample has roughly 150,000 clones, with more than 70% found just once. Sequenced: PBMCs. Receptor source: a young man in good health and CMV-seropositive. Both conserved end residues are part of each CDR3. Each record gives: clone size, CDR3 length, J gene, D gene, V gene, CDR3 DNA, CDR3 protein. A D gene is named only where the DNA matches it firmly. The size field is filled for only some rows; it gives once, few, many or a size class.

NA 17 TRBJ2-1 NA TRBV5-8 TGTGCCAGCAGCTTGAGATTGGCAGCGATTGTAGTCAATGAGCAGTTCTTC CASSLRLAAIVVNEQFF
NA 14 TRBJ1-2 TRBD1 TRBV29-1 TGCAGCGCTCAGAGGGACAGAGCTAACTATGGCTACCCCTTC CSAQRDRANYGYPF
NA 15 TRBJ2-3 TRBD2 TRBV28 TGTGCCAGCAGCACACTAGCGGAAGGCACAGATACGCAGTATTTT CASSTLAEGTDTQYF
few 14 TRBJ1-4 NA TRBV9 TGTGCCAGCAGTGGTCGAGACAGTAATGAAAAACTGTTTTTT CASSGRDSNEKLFF
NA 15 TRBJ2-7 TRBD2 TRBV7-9 TGTGCCAGCAGCGCCGCCCTGACTAGCTCCCACGAGCAGTACTTC CASSAALTSSHEQYF
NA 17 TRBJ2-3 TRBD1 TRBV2 TGTGCCAGTATTATTCGGACCGGGACAGGGAGCACAGATACGCAGTATTTT CASIIRTGTGSTDTQYF
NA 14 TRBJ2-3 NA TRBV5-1 TGCGCCAGCAGCCAGACAGCCAGCACAGATACGCAGTATTTT CASSQTASTDTQYF
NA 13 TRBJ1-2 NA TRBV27 TGTGCCAGCAGTCCCCGGAGCGGCTATGGCTACACCTTC CASSPRSGYGYTF
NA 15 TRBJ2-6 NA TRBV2 TGTGCCAGCAGTGAAATCGGGGCTGGGGCCAACGTCCTGACTTTC CASSEIGAGANVLTF
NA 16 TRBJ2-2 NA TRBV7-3 TGTGCCAGCAGCACAAACAGGGTGGGGAACACCGGGGAGCTGTTTTTT CASSTNRVGNTGELFF
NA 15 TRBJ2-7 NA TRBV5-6 TGTGCCAGCAGCCACGGGACTCAGAACCCCTACGAGCAGTACTTC CASSHGTQNPYEQYF
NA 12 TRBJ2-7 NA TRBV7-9 TGTGCCAGCAGCAAAAACCGGGGCGAGCAGTACTTC CASSKNRGEQYF
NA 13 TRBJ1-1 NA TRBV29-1 TGCAGCGGGACTCGGGTGATGAACACTGAAGCTTTCTTT CSGTRVMNTEAFF
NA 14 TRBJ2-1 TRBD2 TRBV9 TGTGCCAGCAGCCCTCAAGGCGGGAGTAATGAGCAGTTCTTC CASSPQGGSNEQFF
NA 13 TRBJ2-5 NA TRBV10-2 TGCGCCAGCAGGTGGGGGCCGCAAGAGACCCAGTACTTC CASRWGPQETQYF
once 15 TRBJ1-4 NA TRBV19 TGTGCCAGTACCAACTTGATAGGGCGAAGGGGGAAACTGTTTTTT CASTNLIGRRGKLFF
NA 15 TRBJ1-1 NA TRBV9 TGTGCCAGCAGCGGAGACGGGGACAAGAACACTGAAGCTTTCTTT CASSGDGDKNTEAFF
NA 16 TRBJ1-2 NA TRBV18 TGTGCCAGCTCACCGGGGGCAGCCACAGCTAACTATGGCTACACCTTC CASSPGAATANYGYTF
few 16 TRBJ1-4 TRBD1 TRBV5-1 TGCGCCAGCAGCTTGATCCCAGGGGGCCTGGGAGAAAAACTGTTTTTT CASSLIPGGLGEKLFF
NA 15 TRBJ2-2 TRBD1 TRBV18 TGTGCCAGCTCACCGAGACAGGGTAACACCGGGGAGCTGTTTTTT CASSPRQGNTGELFF
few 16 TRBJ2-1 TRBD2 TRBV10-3 TGTGCCATCAGCGCTCGGGGGGGGCTGGACCTTGGGGAGCAGTTCTTC CAISARGGLDLGEQFF
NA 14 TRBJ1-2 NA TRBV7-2 TGTGCCAGCAGCCTAGGGACTGCCTACTATGGCTACACCTTC CASSLGTAYYGYTF
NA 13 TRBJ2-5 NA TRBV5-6 TGTGCCAGCAGCCGGACTTCCCTGGAGACCCAGTACTTC CASSRTSLETQYF
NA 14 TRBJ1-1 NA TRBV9 TGTGCCAGCAGCGTAGAGGGGGTGAACACTGAAGCTTTCTTT CASSVEGVNTEAFF
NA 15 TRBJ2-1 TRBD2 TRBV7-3 TGTGCCAGCAGCCCAAGGACTAGCTCCTACAATGAGCAGTTCTTC CASSPRTSSYNEQFF
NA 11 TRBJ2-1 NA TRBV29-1 TGCAGCGAAGAGACAGACAATGAGCAGTTCTTC CSEETDNEQFF
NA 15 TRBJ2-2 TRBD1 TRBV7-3 TGTGCCAGCAGCTACCGGGACAGGGGGGACGGGGAGCTGTTTTTT CASSYRDRGDGELFF
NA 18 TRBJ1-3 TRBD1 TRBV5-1 TGCGCCAGCACCCACAGTCTGAGACAGGGGATCTATGGAAACACCATATATTTT CASTHSLRQGIYGNTIYF
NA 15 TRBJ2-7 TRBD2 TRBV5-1 TGCGCCAGCAGCCCCCTAGCGGAGACATCCTACGAGCAGTACTTC CASSPLAETSYEQYF
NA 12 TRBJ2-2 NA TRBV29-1 TGCAGCGTAGATCAGGGGACCGGGGAGCTGTTTTTT CSVDQGTGELFF
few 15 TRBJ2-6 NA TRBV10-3 TGTGCCACCAAGGGCCCCAGGGCTGGGGCCAACGTCCTGACTTTC CATKGPRAGANVLTF
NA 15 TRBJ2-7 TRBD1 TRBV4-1 TGCGCCAGCAGCCAGTCCGGGACAGGCTCCTACGAGCAGTACTTC CASSQSGTGSYEQYF
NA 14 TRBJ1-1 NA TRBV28 TGTGCCAGCAGTGGGAGGGGCATGAACACTGAAGCTTTCTTT CASSGRGMNTEAFF
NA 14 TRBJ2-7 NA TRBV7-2 TGTGCCAGCAGCTTTCAGGACTACTCCTACGAGCAGTACTTC CASSFQDYSYEQYF
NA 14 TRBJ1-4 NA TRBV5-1 TGCGCCAGCAGCCGCACAGCTACGAATGAAAAACTGTTTTTT CASSRTATNEKLFF
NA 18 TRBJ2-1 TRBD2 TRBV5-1 TGCGCCAGCCGACCGATAAGTGGGAGCGGGAGCAGGTACAATGAGCAGTTCTTC CASRPISGSGSRYNEQFF
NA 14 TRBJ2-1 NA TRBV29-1 TGCAGCGTAGAACATAGAGGGCCCTACAATGAGCAGTTCTTC CSVEHRGPYNEQFF
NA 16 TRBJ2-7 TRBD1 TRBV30 TGTGCCTGGAGTGTCTACGGGACAGGGGGCTACTACGAGCAGTACTTC CAWSVYGTGGYYEQYF
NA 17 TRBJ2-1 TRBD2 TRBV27 TGTGCCACGCGGACTAGCGGGAGTTTGAGTCCCTACAATGAGCAGTTCTTC CATRTSGSLSPYNEQFF
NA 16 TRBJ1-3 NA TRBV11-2 TGTGCCAGCAGCTCCCAACGGGGAGCCAAGGCAAACACCATATATTTT CASSSQRGAKANTIYF
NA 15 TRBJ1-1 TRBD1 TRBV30 TGTGCCTGGAGACTAGGACAGGGGATGGACACTGAAGCTTTCTTT CAWRLGQGMDTEAFF
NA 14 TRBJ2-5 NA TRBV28 TGTGCCAGCAGTTCCGGCCGGACAGCTGAGACCCAGTACTTC CASSSGRTAETQYF
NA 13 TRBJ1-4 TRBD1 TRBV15 TGTGCCACCAGCGCAGACAGGGACGAAAAACTGTTTTTT CATSADRDEKLFF
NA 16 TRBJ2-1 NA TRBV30 TGTGCCTGGGCCGTGGGGCCCGGGACTGTCTACAATGAGCAGTTCTTC CAWAVGPGTVYNEQFF
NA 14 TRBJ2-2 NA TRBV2 TGTGCCAGCGGGACGCAGGGGCTCACCGGGGAGCTGTTTTTT CASGTQGLTGELFF
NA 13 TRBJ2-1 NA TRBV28 TGTGCCAGTTCCGGCGGGGACTCCCGTGAGCAGTTCTTC CASSGGDSREQFF
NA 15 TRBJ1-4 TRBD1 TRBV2 TGTGCCAGCAGGAGACCCACAGGGGGCTCTGAAAAACTGTTTTTT CASRRPTGGSEKLFF